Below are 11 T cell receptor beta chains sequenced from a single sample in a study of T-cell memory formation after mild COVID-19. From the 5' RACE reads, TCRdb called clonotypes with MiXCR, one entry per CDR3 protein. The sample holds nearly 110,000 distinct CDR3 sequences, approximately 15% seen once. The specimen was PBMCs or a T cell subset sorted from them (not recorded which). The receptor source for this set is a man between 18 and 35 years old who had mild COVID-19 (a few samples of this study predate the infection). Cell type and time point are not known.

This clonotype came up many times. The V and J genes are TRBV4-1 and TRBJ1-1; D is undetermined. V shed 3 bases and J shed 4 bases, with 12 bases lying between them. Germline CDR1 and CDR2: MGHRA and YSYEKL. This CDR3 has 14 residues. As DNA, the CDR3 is TGCGCCAGCAGCCATCATCAGGAGCTCACTGAAGCTTTCTTT. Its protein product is CASSHHQELTEAFF.

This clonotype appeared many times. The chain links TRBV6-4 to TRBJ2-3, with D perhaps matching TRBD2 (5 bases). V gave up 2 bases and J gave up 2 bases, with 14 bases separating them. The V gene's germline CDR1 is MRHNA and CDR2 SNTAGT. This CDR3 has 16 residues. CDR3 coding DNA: TGTGCCAGCAGTGACACGTCGGGGAGCGCCACAGATACGCAGTATTTT. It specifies CASSDTSGSATDTQYF.

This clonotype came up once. Here the CDR3 reads CASSPRLRESTDTQYF. The CDR3 nucleotides read TGTGCCAGCAGCCCCCGGCTGAGGGAGAGCACAGATACGCAGTATTTT. The chain is built from TRBV7-6 and TRBJ2-3, with a possible D match to TRBD2 (5 bases). The CDR3 has 16 amino acids. V was shortened by 5 bases and J by 0 bases, with 15 bases between the two germline ends. Germline values: CDR1 SGHVS, CDR2 FNYEAQ.

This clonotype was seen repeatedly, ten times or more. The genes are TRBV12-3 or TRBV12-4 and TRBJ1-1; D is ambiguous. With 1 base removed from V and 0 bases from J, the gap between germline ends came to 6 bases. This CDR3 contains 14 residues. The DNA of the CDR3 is TGTGCCAGCAGTTTAGGGACCTTGAACACTGAAGCTTTCTTT. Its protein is CASSLGTLNTEAFF.

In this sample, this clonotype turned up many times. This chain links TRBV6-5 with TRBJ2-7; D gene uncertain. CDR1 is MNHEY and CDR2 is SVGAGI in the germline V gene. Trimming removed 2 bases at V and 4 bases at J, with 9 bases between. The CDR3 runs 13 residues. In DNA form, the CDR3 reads TGTGCCAGCAGTTACGGGATTGGGTACGAGCAGTACGTC. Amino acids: CASSYGIGYEQYV.

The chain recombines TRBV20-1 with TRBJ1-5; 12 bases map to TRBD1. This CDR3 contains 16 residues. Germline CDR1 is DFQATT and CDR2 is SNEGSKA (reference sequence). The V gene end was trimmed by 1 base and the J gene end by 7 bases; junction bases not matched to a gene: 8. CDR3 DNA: TGCAGTGCTAGAGCTTCGGGACAGGGGGCGGGCCAGCCCCAGCATTTT. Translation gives CSARASGQGAGQPQHF.

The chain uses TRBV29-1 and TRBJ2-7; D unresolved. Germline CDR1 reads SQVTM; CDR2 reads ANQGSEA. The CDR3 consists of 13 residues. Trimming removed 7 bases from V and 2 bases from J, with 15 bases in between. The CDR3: CSAIPGGAYEQYF. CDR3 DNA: TGCAGCGCCATCCCAGGCGGAGCCTACGAGCAGTACTTC.

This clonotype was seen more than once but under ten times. CDR3 sequence (DNA): TGTGCCAGCAAGATGACAGGGGGCTACACCTTC. Its translation is CASKMTGGYTF. This chain connects TRBV6-1 to TRBJ1-2; TRBD1 matches 7 bases. V was clipped by 7 bases and J by 8 bases; unmatched bases: 4. The CDR3 runs to 11 residues. The germline V gene has CDR1 MNHNS and CDR2 SASEGT.

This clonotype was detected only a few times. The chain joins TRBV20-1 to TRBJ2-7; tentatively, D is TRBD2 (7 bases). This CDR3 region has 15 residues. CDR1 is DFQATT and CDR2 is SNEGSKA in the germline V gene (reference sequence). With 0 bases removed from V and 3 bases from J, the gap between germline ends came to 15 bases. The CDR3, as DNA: TGCAGTGCTAGAGAGCGGGGGCCGGTAAGCTACGAGCAGTACTTC. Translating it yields CSARERGPVSYEQYF.

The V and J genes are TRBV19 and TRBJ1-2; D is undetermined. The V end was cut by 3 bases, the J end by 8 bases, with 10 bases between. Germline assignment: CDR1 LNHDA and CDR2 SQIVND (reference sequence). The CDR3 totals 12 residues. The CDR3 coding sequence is TGTGCCAGTAGTATCACACCCCTAGGCTACACCTTC. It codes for CASSITPLGYTF.

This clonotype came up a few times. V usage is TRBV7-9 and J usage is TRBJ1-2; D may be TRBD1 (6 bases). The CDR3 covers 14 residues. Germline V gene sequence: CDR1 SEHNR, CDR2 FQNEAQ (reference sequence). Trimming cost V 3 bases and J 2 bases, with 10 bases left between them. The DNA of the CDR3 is TGTGCCAGCAGCTTTCAGGGGCGAAACTATGGCTACACCTTC. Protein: CASSFQGRNYGYTF. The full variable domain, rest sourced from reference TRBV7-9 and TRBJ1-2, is DTGVSQNPRHKITKRGQNVTFRCDPISEHNRLYWYRQTLGQGPEFLTYFQNEAQLEKSRLLSDRFSAERPKGSFSTLEIQRTEQGDSAMYLCASSFQGRNYGYTFGSGTRLTVV.